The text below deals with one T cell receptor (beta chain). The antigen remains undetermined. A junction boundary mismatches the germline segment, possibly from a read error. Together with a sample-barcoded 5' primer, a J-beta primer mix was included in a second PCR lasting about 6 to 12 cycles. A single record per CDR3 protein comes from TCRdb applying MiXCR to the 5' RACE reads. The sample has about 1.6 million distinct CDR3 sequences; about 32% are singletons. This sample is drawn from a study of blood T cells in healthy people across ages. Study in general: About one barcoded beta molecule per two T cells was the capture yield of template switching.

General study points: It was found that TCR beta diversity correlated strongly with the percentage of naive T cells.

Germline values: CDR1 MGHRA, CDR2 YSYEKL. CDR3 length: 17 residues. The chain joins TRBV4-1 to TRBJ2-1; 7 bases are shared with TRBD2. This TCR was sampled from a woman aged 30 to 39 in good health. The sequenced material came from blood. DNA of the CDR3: TGCGCCAGCAACCAAGGATGGCTGGCGGGAGACTACAATGAGCAGTTCTTC. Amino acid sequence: CASNQGWLAGDYNEQFF.